Below, one TCR beta chain is given with its context. Authors' methods: Reference gene primer amplification gave nucleated cell count estimates. TCRdb's table, derived via immunoSEQ multiplex PCR, lists solely in-frame clones and lacks some. V and J calls and clone size are those listed in that table; D and trimming were worked out from the DNA. This sample has tens of thousands of clones, with more than 65% found just once. These data originate in a study of blood T cell repertoires in COVID-19. Study information: Sites across the United States, Italy and Spain contributed samples from acute and convalescent COVID-19. T cells, B-cell-depleted T cells, or PBMCs supplied cDNA or gDNA.

Germline lookup yields CDR1 MNHEY and CDR2 SMNVEV (reference sequence). The V gene lost 8 bases and the J gene lost 8 bases, with 16 bases spanning the gap. This CDR3 spans 13 amino acids. This chain links TRBV27 with TRBJ1-5; a possible D gene is TRBD1 (5 bases). Source material: peripheral blood. The sequence was collected from a man between 65 and 85 years old with acute or convalescent COVID-19. The CDR3 sequence is CASGATVAEPQHF. CDR3 bases: TGTGCCAGCGGGGCGACAGTTGCAGAGCCCCAGCATTTT.